The clone carrying this T cell receptor (beta chain) was seen once. Its target is not known. Data came from immunoSEQ multiplex PCR; TCRdb stores just in-frame clones and leaves some out. Of approximately 150,000 clones listed, under 90% were seen once; the top ten hold 1.5% to 2%. This entry is derived from a study of T cell responses to AZD1222 COVID-19 vaccine. General observations from the study: Sampling that yielded the repertoires occurred only after the peak T cell response. Nearly half of spike-specific TCRs reportedly target variant regions that are unmutated in the B.1.351 and B.1.1.7 variants. Vaccine-associated CD4 TCRs spanned spike, dominant at 160-218 and 743-854.

The V gene's germline CDR1 is MNHEY and CDR2 SVGEGT. Between the trimmed V and J ends, which lost 3 bases and 0 bases, there was a span of 11 bases. This CDR3 spans 16 amino acids. The source is an adult who received the AZD1222 COVID-19 vaccine. The specimen was peripheral blood, collected 28 days after the second AZD1222 dose. The rearrangement links TRBV6-2 or TRBV6-3 to TRBJ2-2; weak D call: TRBD2 (7 bases). In nucleotides, the CDR3 is TGTGCCAGCAGTTATTGGGGGGGCCCGAACACCGGGGAGCTGTTTTTT. This encodes CASSYWGGPNTGELFF.